This entry is about one TCR beta chain. The sample originates from a study of control samples from healthy donors and cancer patients. The CDR3 covers 13 residues. V lost 1 base, J lost 6 bases, and 7 bases lay in between. Assay: immunoSEQ multiplex PCR; the TCRdb copy retains only in-frame clones and omits some. The sample has more than 75,000 clones, under 90% seen once. This TCR was recovered from a man in his fifties in good health. Sample: blood. V is TRBV12-3 or TRBV12-4 and J is TRBJ1-5; D not resolved. CDR3 protein: CASSLGGLQPQHF. DNA of the CDR3: TGTGCCAGCAGTTTAGGGGGTCTTCAGCCCCAGCATTTT.